This TCR beta chain emerged from a study of identical twins. The CDR3 is made up of 13 amino acids. Unmatched junction bases numbered 13, after V lost 6 bases and J lost 13 bases. This clonotype came up a few times. TCRdb fed the 5' RACE reads into MiXCR, producing one record per CDR3 protein. This table has hundreds of thousands of distinct CDR3 sequences, roughly a quarter appearing once. Separately, the same data were catalogued under a study of T cells expressing NK-cell markers. This second study notes: Each of over 5 donors carried dominant NKG2C+ clonotypes accounting for about 1.0-7.0% of CD8+ T cells. In several donors, dominant clonotypes made up about 28.3-65% of CD3+CD56-NKG2C+ cells.

The chain links TRBV12-3 or TRBV12-4 to TRBJ1-1; 8 nucleotides agree with TRBD1. This TCR derives from a woman younger than 30 in good health. The sequenced sample was CD4+ T cells sorted from blood. CDR3 coding DNA: TGTGCCAGCAGCCGGGGACAGGCCGGTGAGCGTTTCTTT. This gives the protein CASSRGQAGERFF.